This T cell receptor (beta chain) was recorded in a study of cytomegalovirus exposure and HLA in healthy donors. Study-wide results and caveats: Rarity held for most TCR sequences, but there were some public TCRs that occurred in many donors. The study reported that TCR beta sequences accurately predicted HLA-A and HLA-B alleles in most subjects. Previous analysis showed most TCR beta V segments were productive about 90% or about 30% of the time.

The CDR3 spans 15 residues. The V segment lost 5 bases and the J segment 1 base; nucleotides outside the gene matches: 10. Per the germline V gene, CDR1 is SQVTM and CDR2 is ANQGSEA. Nominally healthy donors were sampled, though unrecorded immune exposures were likely. The PCR ran on 60 Vbeta and 13 Jbeta primers. TCRdb keeps only in-frame clones here, not all; method: immunoSEQ multiplex PCR. The data hold about 190,000 clones, with around 84% observed a single time. Of note for this clone: Antigen unknown.

Source material: PBMCs. The source of this sequence is a boy aged 2 to 9 in good health and CMV-seronegative. The chain has TRBV29-1 and TRBJ1-1; 7 nucleotides line up with TRBD1. The CDR3 here is CSVRYRQGSNTEAFF. The CDR3 DNA sequence: TGCAGCGTTAGGTACCGACAGGGATCGAACACTGAAGCTTTCTTT.